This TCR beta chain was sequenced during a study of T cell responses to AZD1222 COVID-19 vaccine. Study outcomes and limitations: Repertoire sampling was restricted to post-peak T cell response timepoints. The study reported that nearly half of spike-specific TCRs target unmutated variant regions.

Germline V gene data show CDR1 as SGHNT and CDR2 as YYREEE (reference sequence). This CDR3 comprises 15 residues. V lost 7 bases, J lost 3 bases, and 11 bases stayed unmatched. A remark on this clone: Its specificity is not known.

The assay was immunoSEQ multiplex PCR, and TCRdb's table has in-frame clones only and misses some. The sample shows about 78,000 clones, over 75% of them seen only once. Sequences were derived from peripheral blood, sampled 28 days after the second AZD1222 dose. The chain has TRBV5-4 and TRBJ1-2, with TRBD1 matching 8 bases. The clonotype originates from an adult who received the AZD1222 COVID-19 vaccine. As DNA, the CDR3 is TGTGCCAGCGGGGACAGGTTCGCGGTAGACTATGGCTACACCTTC. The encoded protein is CASGDRFAVDYGYTF.